This record covers a single T cell receptor (beta chain). Study processing details: Estimation of nucleated cell counts was performed using reference gene primer amplification. TCRdb's table, derived via immunoSEQ multiplex PCR, lists solely in-frame clones and lacks some. V, J and clone size reflect that table, while D and trimming were determined from the DNA. The table has about 160,000 clones, roughly four fifths seen once; the top ten hold approximately 10%. Germline assignment: CDR1 SEHNR and CDR2 FQNEAQ (reference sequence). V was shortened by 1 base and J by 6 bases, with 16 bases between the two germline ends. CDR3 length equals 16 residues. The data were taken from a study of blood T cell repertoires in COVID-19. About the study: Acute and convalescent COVID-19 samples came from the United States, Italy and Spain. PBMCs, B-cell-depleted T cells, or T cells provided the cDNA or gDNA that made up the material.

The chain recombines TRBV7-9 with TRBJ1-5; tentative D call: TRBD1 (6 bases). The specimen was peripheral blood. The receptor's source is a human donor in a cohort sampled during active COVID-19. CDR3 sequence reads: CASSLELTGIAQPQHF. The DNA for the CDR3 is TGTGCCAGCAGCTTAGAGCTCACAGGGATCGCTCAGCCCCAGCATTTT. Looking up the rest from reference TRBV7-9 and TRBJ1-5 gives the full variable domain: DTGVSQNPRHKITKRGQNVTFRCDPISEHNRLYWYRQTLGQGPEFLTYFQNEAQLEKSRLLSDRFSAERPKGSFSTLEIQRTEQGDSAMYLCASSLELTGIAQPQHFGDGTRLSIL.